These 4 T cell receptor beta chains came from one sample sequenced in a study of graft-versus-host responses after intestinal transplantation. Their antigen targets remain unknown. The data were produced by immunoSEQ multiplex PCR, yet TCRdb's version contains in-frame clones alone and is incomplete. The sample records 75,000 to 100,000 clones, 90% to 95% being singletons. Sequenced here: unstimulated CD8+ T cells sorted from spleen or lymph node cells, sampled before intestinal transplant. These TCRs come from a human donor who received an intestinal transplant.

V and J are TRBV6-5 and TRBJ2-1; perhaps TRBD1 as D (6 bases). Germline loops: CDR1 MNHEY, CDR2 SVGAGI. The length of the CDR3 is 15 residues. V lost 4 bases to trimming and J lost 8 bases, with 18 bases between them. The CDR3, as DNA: TGTGCCAGCAGTTCCCCCACACAGGGATTGGATGAGCAGTTCTTC. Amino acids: CASSSPTQGLDEQFF.

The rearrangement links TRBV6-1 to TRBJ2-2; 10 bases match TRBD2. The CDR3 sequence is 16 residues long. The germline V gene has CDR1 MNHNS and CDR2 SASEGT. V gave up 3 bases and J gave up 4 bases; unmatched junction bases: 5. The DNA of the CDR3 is TGTGCCAGCAGTGAGCTAGCGGGGGTTCTCACCGGGGAGCTGTTTTTT. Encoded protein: CASSELAGVLTGELFF.

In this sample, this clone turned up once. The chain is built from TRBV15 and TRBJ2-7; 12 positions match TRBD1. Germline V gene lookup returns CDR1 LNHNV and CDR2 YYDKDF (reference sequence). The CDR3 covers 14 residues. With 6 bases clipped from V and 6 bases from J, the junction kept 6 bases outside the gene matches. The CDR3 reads CATSTGTGGVEQYF. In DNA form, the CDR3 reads TGTGCCACCAGTACCGGGACAGGGGGCGTCGAGCAGTACTTC.

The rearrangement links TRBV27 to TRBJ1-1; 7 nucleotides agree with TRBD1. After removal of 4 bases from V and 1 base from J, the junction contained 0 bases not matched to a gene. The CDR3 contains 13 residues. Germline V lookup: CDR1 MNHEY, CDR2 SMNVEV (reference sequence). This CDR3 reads CASSWTGNTEAFF. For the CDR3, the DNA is TGTGCCAGCAGTTGGACAGGGAACACTGAAGCTTTCTTT.